A selection of T cell receptor beta chains follows, all from one sample in a study of blood T cell repertoires in COVID-19. Here immunoSEQ multiplex PCR was the method, and the copy in TCRdb shows in-frame clones only, minus some. The sample holds around 150,000 clones, about 85% seen once. Sequenced: PBMCs or T cells enriched from blood (not recorded which). These receptors were taken from a woman in her thirties or forties who had recovered from COVID-19. Both conserved end residues are part of each CDR3. D genes are given only for firm matches. Size values are once, few and many counts, or a class for expanded clones, and some rows have none.

>TRBD1|TRBV7-3|NA|TRBJ1-2
CASSLGQGYGYTF
TGTGCCAGCAGCTTAGGACAGGGGTATGGCTACACCTTC
>TRBD2|TRBV16|NA|TRBJ2-4
CASSQSPGGTLAKNIQYF
TGTGCCAGCAGCCAATCGCCGGGAGGTACTCTAGCCAAAAACATTCAGTACTTC
>TRBD2|TRBV5-6|NA|TRBJ2-7
CASSSQPGLGQFEQYF
TGTGCCAGCAGCTCGCAACCGGGACTAGGTCAATTCGAGCAGTACTTC
>TRBD1|TRBV5-1|NA|TRBJ1-2
CASSTGQLRGYTF
TGCGCCAGCAGTACGGGACAGCTTCGTGGCTACACCTTC
>TRBD1|TRBV29-1|NA|TRBJ1-6
CSVGQGGNSPLHF
TGCAGCGTCGGACAGGGGGGTAATTCACCCCTCCACTTT
>NA|TRBV6-5|NA|TRBJ1-2
CASSSLGRRGYTF
TGTGCCAGCAGTTCTCTAGGGAGGAGAGGCTACACCTTC
>TRBD2|TRBV19|NA|TRBJ2-1
CASSSPYDLAGAWQFF
TGTGCCAGTAGTAGCCCGTACGATCTAGCGGGAGCGTGGCAGTTCTTC
>NA|TRBV29-1|NA|TRBJ2-1
CSVADSYNEQFF
TGCAGCGTCGCTGACAGCTACAATGAGCAGTTCTTC
>TRBD1|TRBV9|NA|TRBJ1-2
CASSLSDRGLYGYTF
TGTGCCAGCAGCCTATCCGACAGGGGGCTTTATGGCTACACCTTC
>TRBD1|TRBV19|NA|TRBJ1-4
CASSYGQANEKLFF
TGTGCCAGTAGTTACGGACAGGCCAATGAAAAACTGTTTTTT
>TRBD2|TRBV4-1|NA|TRBJ2-1
CASSPGTSGRAYNEQFF
TGCGCCAGCAGCCCCGGGACTAGCGGGAGGGCCTACAATGAGCAGTTCTTC
>TRBD1|TRBV13|NA|TRBJ2-7
CASSSGDRSYEQYF
TGTGCCAGCAGCTCGGGGGACAGGAGTTACGAGCAGTACTTC
>NA|TRBV7-2|NA|TRBJ2-2
CASSSTSGTGELFF
TGTGCCAGCAGCTCGACTAGTGGCACCGGGGAGCTGTTTTTT
>NA|TRBV6-5|NA|TRBJ1-2
CASSYSGVYGYTF
TGTGCCAGCAGTTACTCAGGGGTTTATGGCTACACCTTC
>NA|TRBV5-1|NA|TRBJ2-7
CASSPLGGSGREQYF
TGCGCCAGCAGCCCGTTGGGTGGGTCAGGGCGCGAGCAGTACTTC
>TRBD1|TRBV2|NA|TRBJ1-1
CASSERDSENTEAFF
TGTGCCAGCAGTGAAAGGGACAGCGAGAACACTGAAGCTTTCTTT
>TRBD1|TRBV3-1/TRBV3-2|NA|TRBJ1-2
CASSLRDRGYSDGYTF
TGTGCCAGCAGCCTCCGGGACAGGGGGTATTCTGATGGCTACACCTTC
>NA|TRBV12-3/TRBV12-4|few|TRBJ2-1
CASSSGLDNEQFF
TGTGCCAGCAGTTCCGGACTCGACAATGAGCAGTTCTTC
>TRBD1|TRBV30|NA|TRBJ2-7
CAWSTGGYEQYF
TGTGCCTGGAGTACAGGGGGCTACGAGCAGTACTTC
>NA|TRBV30|NA|TRBJ2-3
CAWRPTGPSDLTDTQYF
TGTGCCTGGAGACCTACAGGACCCTCGGACCTCACAGATACGCAGTATTTT
>TRBD1|TRBV5-1|NA|TRBJ1-5
CASRTGTGDQPQHF
TGCGCCAGCAGGACCGGGACAGGGGATCAGCCCCAGCATTTT
>TRBD2|TRBV18|NA|TRBJ2-1
CASSSRASGYRSSYNEQFF
TGTGCCAGCTCATCAAGGGCTAGCGGTTACAGGAGCTCCTACAATGAGCAGTTCTTC
>NA|TRBV19|once|TRBJ1-1
CASSPGGNTEAFF
TGTGCCAGTAGTCCGGGGGGGAACACTGAAGCTTTCTTT
>TRBD2|TRBV20-1|once|TRBJ2-7
CSASGTSGRHEQYF
TGCAGTGCTAGTGGGACTAGCGGGAGGCACGAGCAGTACTTC
>TRBD2|TRBV3-1/TRBV3-2|NA|TRBJ2-3
CASSQPTGTTTDTQYF
TGTGCCAGCAGCCAACCCACGGGGACTACCACAGATACGCAGTATTTT
>TRBD2|TRBV9|NA|TRBJ2-3
CASSPLATSGGSTDTQYF
TGTGCCAGCAGTCCGTTGGCGACTAGCGGGGGTAGCACAGATACGCAGTATTTT
>NA|TRBV4-2|NA|TRBJ1-2
CASSQEQGSYGYTF
TGTGCCAGCAGCCAAGAGCAGGGAAGCTATGGCTACACCTTC
>TRBD2|TRBV11-1|NA|TRBJ2-3
CASSLVAGADTQYF
TGTGCCAGCAGCTTAGTAGCGGGAGCAGATACGCAGTATTTT
>NA|TRBV27|NA|TRBJ2-7
CASSLRDTPSYEQYF
TGTGCCAGCAGTTTAAGGGACACGCCCTCCTACGAGCAGTACTTC
>TRBD2|TRBV4-2|once|TRBJ2-7
CASSHHLAGPYEQYF
TGTGCCAGCAGCCATCATCTAGCGGGGCCCTACGAGCAGTACTTC
>TRBD2|TRBV2|once|TRBJ2-3
CASSEGLAASTDTQYF
TGTGCCAGCAGTGAAGGGCTAGCGGCAAGCACAGATACGCAGTATTTT
>TRBD1|TRBV6-5|NA|TRBJ2-1
CASSYSPGQRYNEQFF
TGTGCCAGCAGTTACTCCCCGGGACAGAGATACAATGAGCAGTTCTTC
>TRBD1|TRBV20-1|NA|TRBJ1-5
CSASRGQPNQPQHF
TGCAGTGCTAGTAGGGGGCAGCCCAATCAGCCCCAGCATTTT
>NA|TRBV4-2|once|TRBJ2-1
CASTEGGYDYNEQFF
TGTGCCAGTACGGAAGGAGGGTACGACTACAATGAGCAGTTCTTC
>TRBD1|TRBV7-9|NA|TRBJ2-1
CASSFGQGDSYNEQFF
TGTGCCAGCAGCTTTGGCCAGGGGGACTCCTACAATGAGCAGTTCTTC
>TRBD1|TRBV10-3|NA|TRBJ2-5
CAISGQGGQETQYF
TGTGCCATCAGTGGACAGGGGGGACAAGAGACCCAGTACTTC
>NA|TRBV6-5|few|TRBJ2-1
CASSYSDNEQFF
TGTGCCAGCAGTTACTCCGACAATGAGCAGTTCTTC
>TRBD1|TRBV28|NA|TRBJ1-2
CAITTGGNYGYTF
TGTGCCATCACGACAGGGGGAAACTATGGCTACACCTTC
>TRBD1|TRBV16|NA|TRBJ2-7
CASSRTGPYEQYF
TGTGCCAGCAGCCGGACAGGCCCCTACGAGCAGTACTTC